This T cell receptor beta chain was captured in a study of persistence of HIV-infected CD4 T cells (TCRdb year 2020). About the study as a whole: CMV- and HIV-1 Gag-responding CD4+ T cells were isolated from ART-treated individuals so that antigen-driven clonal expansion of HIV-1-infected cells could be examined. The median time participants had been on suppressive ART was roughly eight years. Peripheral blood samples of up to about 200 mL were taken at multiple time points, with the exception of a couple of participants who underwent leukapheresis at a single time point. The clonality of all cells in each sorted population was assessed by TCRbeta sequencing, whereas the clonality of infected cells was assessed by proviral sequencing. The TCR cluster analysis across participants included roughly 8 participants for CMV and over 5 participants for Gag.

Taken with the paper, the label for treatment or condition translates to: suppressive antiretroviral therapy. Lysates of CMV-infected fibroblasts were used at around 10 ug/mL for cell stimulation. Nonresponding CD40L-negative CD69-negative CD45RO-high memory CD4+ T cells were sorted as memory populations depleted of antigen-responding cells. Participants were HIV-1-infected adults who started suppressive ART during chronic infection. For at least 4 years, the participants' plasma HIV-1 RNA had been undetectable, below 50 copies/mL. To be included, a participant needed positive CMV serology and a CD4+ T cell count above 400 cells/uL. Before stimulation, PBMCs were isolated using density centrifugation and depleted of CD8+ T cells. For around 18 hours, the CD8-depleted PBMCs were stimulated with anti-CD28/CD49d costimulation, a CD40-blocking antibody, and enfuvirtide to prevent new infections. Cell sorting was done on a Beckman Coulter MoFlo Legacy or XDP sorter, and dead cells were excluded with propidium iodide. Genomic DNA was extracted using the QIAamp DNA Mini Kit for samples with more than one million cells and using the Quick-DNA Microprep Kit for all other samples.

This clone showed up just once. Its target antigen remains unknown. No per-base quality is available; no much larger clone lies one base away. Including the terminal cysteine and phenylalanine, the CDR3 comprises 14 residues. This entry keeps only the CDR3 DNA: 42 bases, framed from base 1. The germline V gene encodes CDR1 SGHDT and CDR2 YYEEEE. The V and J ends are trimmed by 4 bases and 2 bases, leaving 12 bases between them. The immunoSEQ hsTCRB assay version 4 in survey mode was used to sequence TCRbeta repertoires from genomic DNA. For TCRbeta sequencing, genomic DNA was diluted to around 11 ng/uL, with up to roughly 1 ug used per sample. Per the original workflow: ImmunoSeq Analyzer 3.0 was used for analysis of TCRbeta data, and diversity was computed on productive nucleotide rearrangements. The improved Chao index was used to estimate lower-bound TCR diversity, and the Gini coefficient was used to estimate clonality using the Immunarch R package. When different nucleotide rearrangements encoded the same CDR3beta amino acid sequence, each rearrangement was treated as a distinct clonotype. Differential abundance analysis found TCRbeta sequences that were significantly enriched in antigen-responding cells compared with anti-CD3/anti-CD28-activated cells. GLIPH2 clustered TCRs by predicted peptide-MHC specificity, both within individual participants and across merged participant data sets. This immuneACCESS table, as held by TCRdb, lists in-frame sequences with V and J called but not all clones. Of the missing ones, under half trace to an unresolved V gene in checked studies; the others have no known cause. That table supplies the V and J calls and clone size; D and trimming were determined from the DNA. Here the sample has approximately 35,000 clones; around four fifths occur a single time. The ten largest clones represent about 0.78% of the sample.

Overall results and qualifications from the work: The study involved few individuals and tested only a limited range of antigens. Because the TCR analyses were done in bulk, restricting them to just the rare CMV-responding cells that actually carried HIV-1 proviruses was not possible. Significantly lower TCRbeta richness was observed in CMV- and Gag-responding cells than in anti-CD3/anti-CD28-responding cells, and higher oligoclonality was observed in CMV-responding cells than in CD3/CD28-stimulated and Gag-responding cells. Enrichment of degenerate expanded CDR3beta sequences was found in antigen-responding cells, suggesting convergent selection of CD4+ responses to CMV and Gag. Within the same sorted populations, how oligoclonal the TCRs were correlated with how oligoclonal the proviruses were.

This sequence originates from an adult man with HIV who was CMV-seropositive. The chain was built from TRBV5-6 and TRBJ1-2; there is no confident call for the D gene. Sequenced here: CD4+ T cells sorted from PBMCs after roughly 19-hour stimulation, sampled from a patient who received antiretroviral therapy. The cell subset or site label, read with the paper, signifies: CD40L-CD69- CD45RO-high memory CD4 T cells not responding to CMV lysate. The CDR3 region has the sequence CASSQIDKNYGYTF. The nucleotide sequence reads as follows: TGTGCCAGCAGCCAAATAGACAAGAACTATGGCTACACCTTC.